A single sample is the source of the 16 T cell receptor beta chains below, sequenced in a study of blood T cells in healthy people across ages (dated by TCRdb to between 2014 and 2017). The receptor library was made with 5' RACE. Sequencing took place on an Illumina HiSeq 2500. The second PCR ran for about 6 to 12 cycles and used a J-beta primer mix along with a sample-barcoded 5' primer. Through fastp at Q25 and MiXCR, TCRdb rebuilt clones from the public reads, retaining in-frame beta chains. Each CDR3 protein gets just one entry, which takes the most common genes and DNA from the rows behind it. Across this sample there are roughly 1.7 million distinct CDR3 sequences, with roughly 32% seen only once. Jointly, the top ten make up around 10% of the sample. The source material was blood. The receptors shown here come from a woman aged 25 to 39 in good health.

V is TRBV21-1 and J is TRBJ2-1. TRBV21-1 is classified as a pseudogene. The CDR3 sequence is 15 residues long. CDR3 bases: TGTGCCAGCAGCAATGGGGTAGGCTCCTACAATGAGCAGTTCTTC. Protein sequence: CASSNGVGSYNEQFF.

This clonotype was seen ten or more times. The chain couples TRBV6-1 to TRBJ2-7, with 9 bases that match TRBD1. The CDR3 length is 13 residues. Germline CDR1 and CDR2: MNHNS and SASEGT. Trimming took 10 bases from V and 2 from J; bases not matched to a gene: 6. Here the CDR3 DNA reads TGTGCCATACAGGGGGCCTTTACCTACGAGCAGTACTTC. Its translation: CAIQGAFTYEQYF.

The V gene is TRBV27, the J gene TRBJ2-3; 12 bases agree with TRBD1. Germline assignment: CDR1 MNHEY and CDR2 SMNVEV (reference sequence). Germline trimming cut 7 bases from V and 4 bases from J; bases unmatched to any gene: 15. This CDR3 has 18 residues. The CDR3 bases are TGTGCCAGCAACCCCTCCTTCGGGGACAGGGGGCCCGCAGATACGCAGTATTTT. Its translation is CASNPSFGDRGPADTQYF.

This chain uses TRBV3-1 with TRBJ2-3, with a tentative D call TRBD1 (6 bases). Per germline, CDR1 LGHDT and CDR2 YNNKEL (reference sequence). This CDR3 contains 15 residues. V lost 2 bases, J lost 4 bases, and 13 bases lay in between. The CDR3 DNA reads as TGTGCCAGCAGCCAATCAGGGGCGGATTCAGATACGCAGTATTTT. As protein: CASSQSGADSDTQYF.

A remark on this clonotype: The germline gene is not matched at one end of the junction; a read error may be the cause. DNA for the CDR3: TGTGCCTGCAGTCTAATTCCGGGTTCCAGGGATGAGCAGTTCTTC. Amino acids: CACSLIPGSRDEQFF. This sequence joins TRBV28 and TRBJ2-1; tentatively, D is TRBD1 (5 bases). CDR1 is MDHEN, CDR2 SYDVKM, per germline. The CDR3 is 15 amino acids.

The chain combines TRBV18 with TRBJ1-2; 7 bases match TRBD1. Germline loops: CDR1 KGHSH, CDR2 LQKENI. The length of the CDR3 is 15 residues. V gave up 6 bases and J gave up 1 base; unmatched junction bases: 8. The CDR3 region has the DNA TGTGCCAGCTCGACCGGGACAGAATTTAACTATGGCTACACCTTC. Its protein product is CASSTGTEFNYGYTF. Full variable domain (remainder filled in from reference TRBV18 and TRBJ1-2): NAGVMQNPRHLVRRRGQEARLRCSPMKGHSHVYWYRQLPEEGLKFMVYLQKENIIDESGMPKERFSAEFPKEGPSILRIQQVVRGDSAAYFCASSTGTEFNYGYTFGSGTRLTVV.

This clonotype has more than one count but fewer than ten. V and J are TRBV9 and TRBJ2-4; TRBD1 matches at 9 bases. The germline CDR1 and CDR2 sequences are SGDLS and YYNGEE. V dropped 3 bases and J dropped 13; count of bases not matched to a gene: 14. This CDR3 is 15 amino acids long. This CDR3 is CASSATGTGSREQYF. The CDR3 bases are TGTGCCAGCAGCGCCACCGGGACAGGGTCTCGGGAGCAGTACTTC.

This clonotype was counted between two and nine times. The CDR3 region has the DNA TGTGCCAGCACCGATCTGACCCAGCGGGGGACCTCTAGGGATGAGCAGTTCTTC. It codes for CASTDLTQRGTSRDEQFF. V usage is TRBV12-3 or TRBV12-4 and J usage is TRBJ2-1; TRBD2 matches at 8 bases. This CDR3 is 18 amino acids long. The trim removed 7 bases at V and 8 bases at J, leaving 22 bases unmatched.

This clonotype has only a few counts. The chain joins TRBV5-1 to TRBJ1-1; 7 nucleotides line up with TRBD1. Looked up from germline, CDR1 is SGHRS and CDR2 is YFSETQ. V lost 2 bases to trimming and J lost 0 bases; unmatched junction nucleotides: 4. The CDR3 totals 15 residues. This chain's CDR3 is CASSFRQGMNTEAFF. The CDR3, as DNA: TGCGCCAGCAGCTTTCGACAGGGTATGAACACTGAAGCTTTCTTT.

The V gene is TRBV5-6, the J gene TRBJ2-7; TRBD2 is a possible D gene (6 bases). Germline-derived CDR1 and CDR2 are SGHDT and YYEEEE. The V end was cut by 2 bases, the J end by 3 bases, with 18 bases between. The CDR3 length is 16 residues. In DNA form, the CDR3 reads TGTGCCAGCAGCTTTCAGTTTGCCGGGAGTGGCTACGAGCAGTACTTC. This gives the protein CASSFQFAGSGYEQYF. Full variable domain (missing parts from reference TRBV5-6 and TRBJ2-7): DAGVTQSPTHLIKTRGQQVTLRCSPKSGHDTVSWYQQALGQGPQFIFQYYEEEERQRGNFPDRFSGHQFPNYSSELNVNALLLGDSALYLCASSFQFAGSGYEQYFGPGTRLTVT.

The CDR3 loop reads CASSSGQHNTEAFF. CDR3 nucleotide sequence: TGTGCCAGCAGCTCGGGACAGCACAACACTGAAGCTTTCTTT. The gene calls are TRBV7-9 and TRBJ1-1; TRBD1 matches 7 bases. CDR3 length: 14 residues. V trimming: 4 bases; J trimming: 2 bases; junction bases outside the gene matches: 4. The germline V gene encodes CDR1 SEHNR and CDR2 FQNEAQ (reference sequence). The full variable domain, with the rest looked up from reference TRBV7-9 and TRBJ1-1, is DTGVSQNPRHKITKRGQNVTFRCDPISEHNRLYWYRQTLGQGPEFLTYFQNEAQLEKSRLLSDRFSAERPKGSFSTLEIQRTEQGDSAMYLCASSSGQHNTEAFFGQGTRLTVV.

The chain is built from TRBV20-1 and TRBJ2-7; 8 bases match TRBD2. Germline V gene lookup returns CDR1 DFQATT and CDR2 SNEGSKA (reference sequence). This CDR3 has 12 residues. V shed 8 bases, J shed 6 bases, and the junction held 9 bases outside the gene matches. CDR3 nucleotide sequence: TGCAGTTCCGGGAGGGGGACTGGCGAGCAGTACTTC. It encodes CSSGRGTGEQYF.

This clonotype was found a few times. The chain joins TRBV27 to TRBJ2-7; no clear D gene. The CDR3 is 13 residues long. Germline values: CDR1 MNHEY, CDR2 SMNVEV (reference sequence). The V end was cut by 6 bases, the J end by 6 bases, with 15 bases between. CDR3 amino acids: CASSSSPDPEQYF. The CDR3 nucleotides read TGTGCCAGCAGCTCCTCCCCTGACCCCGAGCAGTACTTC.

In this sample, this clonotype turned up many times. This chain joins TRBV3-1 and TRBJ2-3; no clear D gene. The CDR3 length is 12 residues. Trimming left V 0 bases short and J 14 bases short, with 12 bases between. Per the germline V gene, CDR1 is LGHDT and CDR2 is YNNKEL (reference sequence). CDR3 nucleotides: TGTGCCAGCAGCCAAGACCAAACCATAAGGTATTTT. This sequence encodes CASSQDQTIRYF.

This chain uses TRBV21-1 with TRBJ2-3. TRBV21-1 represents a pseudogene. The CDR3 covers 13 residues. The CDR3: CASSKTICNTQYF. CDR3 coding DNA: TGTGCCAGCAGCAAGACCATCTGTAATACGCAGTATTTT.

This clonotype was detected only once. The V gene is TRBV7-2, the J gene TRBJ1-2; D not resolved. The V gene lost 3 bases and the J gene lost 4 bases, with 12 bases spanning the gap. Germline loops: CDR1 SGHTA, CDR2 FQGNSA. The CDR3 runs to 14 residues. The CDR3, as DNA: TGTGCCAGCAGCTTTCCAGGACGGATCTATGGCTACACCTTC. Its translation is CASSFPGRIYGYTF.